This TCR beta chain was identified during a study of identifying expanded T cells in peripheral blood. This CDR3 comprises 16 residues. Germline V gives CDR1 MDHEN, CDR2 SYDVKM. The V and J ends lost 1 base and 0 bases, in that order; junction bases with no gene match: 4. TCRdb keeps only in-frame clones here, not all; method: immunoSEQ multiplex PCR. Here the sample spans around 75,000 clones, 90% being singletons. Study results and caveats: Across healthy donors, higher total template counts meant significantly greater two-week count variance.

A remark on this clone: Its antigen remains unidentified.

This receptor was obtained from a person aged 18 to 70 in good health. Sequencing used blood. The V call is TRBV28, the J call TRBJ2-3; 7 bases line up with TRBD2. The CDR3 DNA reads TGTGCCAGCAGTTTATCGCCTAGCGGTAGCACAGATACGCAGTATTTT. It yields the protein CASSLSPSGSTDTQYF. The variable domain in full, with the rest retrieved from reference TRBV28 and TRBJ2-3, is DVKVTQSSRYLVKRTGEKVFLECVQDMDHENMFWYRQDPGLGLRLIYFSYDVKMKEKGDIPEGYSVSREKKERFSLILESASTNQTSMYLCASSLSPSGSTDTQYFGPGTRLTVL.